The 28 T cell receptor beta chains below all came from one sample that was sequenced in a study of blood T cells in healthy people across ages. Primers used in a second PCR of roughly 6 to 11 cycles were a sample-barcoded 5' primer and a J-beta primer mix. TCRdb re-analysed the 5' RACE reads in MiXCR, keeping a single row per CDR3 protein. The repertoire holds around 970,000 distinct CDR3 sequences, roughly 47% seen once, with about 22% in the top ten. The sample taken for sequencing was blood. These receptors were taken from a woman in her fifties or sixties in good health.

The chain uses TRBV4-3 and TRBJ2-3, with 11 bases that match TRBD2. Unmatched junction bases numbered 4, after V lost 2 bases and J lost 0 bases. The CDR3 sequence is 17 residues long. Germline V gene sequence: CDR1 LGHNA, CDR2 YSLEER. In DNA form, the CDR3 reads TGCGCCAGCAGCCAAAGTGGGACTAGCGGTAGCACAGATACGCAGTATTTT. It specifies CASSQSGTSGSTDTQYF.

The chain uses TRBV9 and TRBJ2-1; TRBD2 aligns across 8 bases. The tail of the sequence fits TRBJ2-7 better, so the J call may be wrong. This CDR3 spans 15 amino acids. Germline values: CDR1 SGDLS, CDR2 YYNGEE. CDR3 sequence (DNA): TGTGCCAGCAGCCCACGGGGGGGTCCTAACTACGAGCAGTACTTC. It specifies CASSPRGGPNYEQYF.

This chain connects TRBV4-2 to TRBJ2-5, with 11 bases matching TRBD2. The V and J ends lost 4 bases and 5 bases, in that order; junction bases with no gene match: 12. The length of the CDR3 is 17 residues. Germline CDR1 and CDR2: LGHNA and YNFKEQ. CDR3 residues: CASSRTGTSGGEETQYF. Here the CDR3 DNA reads TGTGCCAGCAGCCGTACCGGGACTAGCGGTGGAGAGGAGACCCAGTACTTC.

The CDR3 nucleotides read TGTGCCAGCAGCGCGACCTGGAACACTGAAGCTTTCTTT. It specifies CASSATWNTEAFF. The rearrangement uses TRBV7-2 and TRBJ1-1; unclear D gene. Germline assignment: CDR1 SGHTA and CDR2 FQGNSA. Trimming took off 5 bases at V and 1 base at J, with 8 bases between the two ends. The CDR3 runs 13 residues.

The CDR3 region has the DNA TGTGCCAGCAGTTTTACAGGGCAAAATTCACCCCTCCACTTT. Protein product: CASSFTGQNSPLHF. V is TRBV12-3 or TRBV12-4 and J is TRBJ1-6; possibly TRBD1 for D (6 bases). Trimming left V 3 bases short and J 7 bases short, with 10 bases between. This CDR3 contains 14 residues.

This sequence joins TRBV7-2 and TRBJ1-1, with D possibly being TRBD1 (5 bases). This CDR3 has 14 residues. CDR1 is SGHTA, CDR2 FQGNSA, per germline. Between the trimmed V and J ends, which lost 5 bases and 4 bases, there was a span of 14 bases. CDR3 amino acids: CASSNTGGFTEAFF. The DNA of the CDR3 is TGTGCCAGCAGCAACACAGGCGGTTTCACTGAAGCTTTCTTT.

This clonotype turned up a few times. This chain connects TRBV6-6 to TRBJ2-3; 8 bases agree with TRBD2. V dropped 7 bases and J dropped 3; count of bases not matched to a gene: 9. Germline lookup yields CDR1 MNHNY and CDR2 SVGAGI (reference sequence). The CDR3 length is 15 residues. CDR3 sequence (DNA): TGTGCCAGCATCTTAAGCGGGAGTCGAACAGATACGCAGTATTTT. Its translation: CASILSGSRTDTQYF.

A few counts support this clonotype. The chain has TRBV11-2 and TRBJ2-3; perhaps TRBD1 as D (5 bases). There are 14 residues in the CDR3. CDR1 and CDR2 (germline): SGHAT, FQNNGV. V was shortened by 2 bases and J by 8 bases, with 14 bases between the two germline ends. The CDR3 sequence: CASSLRTPPTTQYF. The DNA for the CDR3 is TGTGCCAGCAGCTTACGGACACCCCCAACTACGCAGTATTTT.

The V gene is TRBV6-1, the J gene TRBJ2-4, with D maybe TRBD1 (5 bases). The J call may be wrong; the DNA end is better matched by TRBJ2-7. The CDR3 is 13 residues long. Germline V gives CDR1 MNHNS, CDR2 SASEGT. The CDR3 DNA sequence: TGTGCCAGCAGTGAAGGGCGACAGTACGAGCAGTACTTC. Protein sequence: CASSEGRQYEQYF.

V is TRBV6-6 and J is TRBJ2-7, with 16 nucleotides matching TRBD2. In germline, CDR1 is MNHNY, CDR2 SVGAGI (reference sequence). Losses at the gene ends were 7 bases for V and 7 bases for J; bases not matched to a gene: 7. The CDR3 consists of 15 residues. The CDR3 reads CASTHGTSGRDEQYF. CDR3 in DNA: TGTGCCAGCACCCACGGGACTAGCGGGAGGGATGAGCAGTACTTC.

A few counts support this clonotype. This chain uses TRBV18 with TRBJ1-6; 8 positions match TRBD1. CDR3 length: 14 residues. V was pared by 2 bases and J by 6 bases, with 0 bases of the junction left unmatched. CDR1 KGHSH and CDR2 LQKENI come from the germline V gene. The CDR3 DNA reads TGTGCCAGCTCACCAGACAGGGGTAATTCACCCCTCCACTTT. Translation gives CASSPDRGNSPLHF.

This chain connects TRBV18 to TRBJ2-7; D may match TRBD1 or TRBD2 (5 bases each). V was pared by 2 bases and J by 3 bases, with 17 bases between. The CDR3 is 16 residues long. Germline-derived CDR1 and CDR2 are KGHSH and LQKENI. The CDR3 sequence: CASSPEIGTAGYEQYF. The DNA of the CDR3 is TGTGCCAGCTCACCAGAGATCGGGACGGCCGGCTACGAGCAGTACTTC.

This clonotype was seen a handful of times. The chain joins TRBV16 to TRBJ1-2; D not resolved. The CDR3 has 15 amino acids. CDR1 is KGHSY, CDR2 FQNENV, per germline. The germline V and J ends were trimmed by 7 bases and 3 bases, with 18 bases remaining between them. The CDR3 DNA follows: TGTGCCAGCACCCCCCATCGTACAGTAGACTATGGCTACACCTTC. This codes for CASTPHRTVDYGYTF. Looking up the rest from reference TRBV16 and TRBJ1-2 gives the full variable domain: GEEVAQTPKHLVRGEGQKAKLYCAPIKGHSYVFWYQQVLKNEFKFLISFQNENVFDETGMPKERFSAKCLPNSPCSLEIQATKLEDSAVYFCASTPHRTVDYGYTFGSGTRLTVV.

A single count supports this clonotype. The chain employs TRBV27 and TRBJ2-1; unclear D gene. Between the trimmed V and J ends, which lost 0 bases and 7 bases, there was a span of 10 bases. This CDR3 has 14 amino acids. The germline gives CDR1 MNHEY, CDR2 SMNVEV (reference sequence). In DNA form, the CDR3 reads TGTGCCAGCAGTTTATCGAGGTTGGGGAATGAGCAGTTCTTC. Encoded protein: CASSLSRLGNEQFF.

The chain is built from TRBV12-3 or TRBV12-4 and TRBJ2-5, with TRBD1 matching 7 bases. CDR3 length: 15 residues. The junction had 10 bases not matched to a gene; V was cut back by 4 bases and J by 5 bases. The CDR3 here is CASSWKGARSETQYF. The CDR3 nucleotides are TGTGCCAGCAGTTGGAAGGGGGCGCGTTCGGAGACCCAGTACTTC.

In its sample, this clonotype was seen once. This chain uses TRBV19 with TRBJ1-2; tentatively, D is TRBD1 (6 bases). Germline V gives CDR1 LNHDA, CDR2 SQIVND (reference sequence). The CDR3 is made up of 14 amino acids. V was pared by 4 bases and J by 4 bases, with 13 bases between. Here the CDR3 DNA reads TGTGCCAGTAGTACCGGGGGGGCGACCTATGGCTACACCTTC. It is translated as CASSTGGATYGYTF.

This clonotype occurred a few times. This rearrangement joins TRBV12-3 or TRBV12-4 to TRBJ2-7, with TRBD1 matching 8 bases. The J segment lost 4 bases and the V segment lost 4 bases, leaving 6 bases of the junction unmatched. CDR3 length: 14 residues. The CDR3 bases are TGTGCCAGCAGTTGGGCAGGGGGCGCGTACGAGCAGTACTTC. Translating gives CASSWAGGAYEQYF.

V is TRBV27 and J is TRBJ2-1; D gene uncertain. The CDR3 covers 12 residues. V gave up 6 bases and J gave up 8 bases, with 11 bases separating them. Per the germline V gene, CDR1 is MNHEY and CDR2 is SMNVEV (reference sequence). Here the CDR3 reads CASRSNGYEQFF. CDR3 nucleotides: TGTGCCAGCAGGTCGAACGGGTATGAGCAGTTCTTC.

The V and J genes are TRBV29-1 and TRBJ2-3, with 8 bases identical to TRBD1. Germline V gene sequence: CDR1 SQVTM, CDR2 ANQGSEA. The CDR3 is 15 residues long. J gave up 2 bases and V 5 bases, and 9 bases lay outside the gene matches. The DNA of the CDR3 is TGCAGCGTTCCTCCAGTGGGACAGGTCACAGATACGCAGTATTTT. It yields the protein CSVPPVGQVTDTQYF.

DNA for the CDR3: TGTGCCAGCAGCCAAAAATCCGGGACCGTCTACTACGAGCAGTACTTC. Its translation: CASSQKSGTVYYEQYF. The genes are TRBV7-9 and TRBJ2-5; D is tentatively TRBD1 or TRBD2 (5 bases each). The DNA end lines up better with TRBJ2-7; the J call may be wrong. There are 16 residues in the CDR3. The germline CDR1 and CDR2 sequences are SEHNR and FQNEAQ (reference sequence).

This clonotype turned up a few times. The rearrangement joins TRBV20-1 to TRBJ2-7; tentatively, D is TRBD2 (6 bases). The CDR3 totals 13 residues. The V gene's germline CDR1 is DFQATT and CDR2 SNEGSKA (reference sequence). The germline V and J ends were trimmed by 2 bases and 3 bases, with 11 bases remaining between them. Here the CDR3 DNA reads TGCAGTGCTAGATGGGACTCGCGCTACGAGCAGTACTTC. This codes for CSARWDSRYEQYF.

This chain connects TRBV7-9 to TRBJ2-1; the D gene is possibly TRBD2 (6 bases). The CDR3 is 17 residues long. Per germline, CDR1 SEHNR and CDR2 FQNEAQ (reference sequence). Trimming took off 2 bases at V and 2 bases at J, with 16 bases between the two ends. CDR3 nucleotides: TGTGCCAGCAGCTTAAGGCCTCTAGCGTTCGCCTACAATGAGCAGTTCTTC. Amino acids: CASSLRPLAFAYNEQFF.

J is TRBJ2-7 and V is TRBV6-1; maybe TRBD1 (6 bases). CDR3 length: 12 amino acids. The germline V gene has CDR1 MNHNS and CDR2 SASEGT. The V and J ends lost 9 bases and 3 bases respectively, with 12 bases between them. The CDR3: CASRQALYEQYF. In DNA, the CDR3 is TGTGCCAGTCGACAGGCCCTCTACGAGCAGTACTTC.

The J gene is TRBJ2-7, the V gene TRBV5-1, with D perhaps given as TRBD1 or TRBD2 (5 bases each). The CDR3 extends over 14 amino acids. V gave up 5 bases and J gave up 0 bases, with 12 bases separating them. The germline V gene encodes CDR1 SGHRS and CDR2 YFSETQ. The CDR3, as DNA: TGCGCCAGCAGGACGGGGACGGTCTCCTACGAGCAGTACTTC. As protein: CASRTGTVSYEQYF. Drawing the rest from reference TRBV5-1 and TRBJ2-7, the complete variable domain is KAGVTQTPRYLIKTRGQQVTLSCSPISGHRSVSWYQQTPGQGLQFLFEYFSETQRNKGNFPGRFSGRQFSNSRSEMNVSTLELGDSALYLCASRTGTVSYEQYFGPGTRLTVT.

The V call is TRBV6-1, the J call TRBJ2-5; possible D gene TRBD2, 5 bases. Per the germline V gene, CDR1 is MNHNS and CDR2 is SASEGT. CDR3 length: 14 residues. V lost 7 bases and J lost 2, with 14 bases in between. The DNA of the CDR3 is TGTGCCAGCACCCTGAGGGCAGAACAAGAGACCCAGTACTTC. Translation: CASTLRAEQETQYF.

This chain uses TRBV20-1 with TRBJ2-1; D unclear. This CDR3 is built from 14 residues. The V and J ends lost 1 base and 10 bases respectively, with 17 bases between them. Germline V gives CDR1 DFQATT, CDR2 SNEGSKA (reference sequence). In DNA, the CDR3 is TGCAGTGCTAGAGTATCCCTCAGGTCATGGGAGCAGTTCTTC. As protein: CSARVSLRSWEQFF.

The chain has TRBV3-1 and TRBJ2-5; the D is unclear. Germline V gene lookup returns CDR1 LGHDT and CDR2 YNNKEL (reference sequence). The CDR3 extends over 11 amino acids. Trimming removed 1 base at V and 11 bases at J, with 8 bases between. DNA for the CDR3: TGTGCCAGCAGCCAAGTAGAAAAACAGTACTTC. This codes for CASSQVEKQYF.

This clonotype was seen repeatedly, ten times or more. The chain combines TRBV10-3 with TRBJ2-5; D is unclear. The germline gives CDR1 ENHRY, CDR2 SYGVKD. CDR3 length equals 13 residues. Trimming cost V 0 bases and J 4 bases, with 6 bases left between them. The CDR3 protein is CAISESWGETQYF. The DNA of the CDR3 is TGTGCCATCAGTGAGTCATGGGGAGAGACCCAGTACTTC.